What follows are 10 T cell receptor beta chains derived from one specimen sequenced in a study of siplizumab effects on memory and regulatory T cells (dated by TCRdb to between 2018 and 2020). The library came from the immunoSEQ multiplex PCR assay. What TCRdb holds here is the immuneACCESS table cut down to in-frame rearrangements. Part of the clones is not present; checked against another copy, under half of the missing clones reflect an unresolved V gene, and the others are unexplained. This sample holds some 75,000 clones; around 93% were observed only once. Around 5% of the sample lies in the top ten. The specimen was CD8+ T cells sorted from blood. These receptors were obtained from a human donor in good health.

CDR3 in amino acids: CASSLVPLTGSPSSYEQYF. The CDR3 bases are TGTGCCAGCAGCTTAGTTCCCCTGACAGGTTCCCCATCCTCCTACGAGCAGTACTTC. V is TRBV7-9 and J is TRBJ2-7, with a possible D match to TRBD1 (6 bases). V was pared by 1 base and J by 0 bases, with 22 bases between. The CDR3 is 19 residues long. Germline CDR1 and CDR2: SEHNR and FQNEAQ (reference sequence).

The rearrangement links TRBV27 to TRBJ2-1, with D perhaps matching TRBD2 (6 bases). The CDR3 consists of 16 residues. Germline CDR1 reads MNHEY; CDR2 reads SMNVEV (reference sequence). Trimming removed 0 bases from V and 0 bases from J, with 9 bases in between. The CDR3 is CASSLSGGSSYNEQFF. The CDR3 DNA sequence: TGTGCCAGCAGTTTATCCGGGGGTTCCTCCTACAATGAGCAGTTCTTC.

The chain combines TRBV4-3 with TRBJ2-1, with D maybe TRBD2 (5 bases). V lost 4 bases to trimming and J lost 6 bases, with 10 bases between them. There are 13 residues in the CDR3. The V gene's germline CDR1 is LGHNA and CDR2 YSLEER. The CDR3 DNA follows: TGCGCCAGCAGCCCGGGAAGGGTCAATGAGCAGTTCTTC. It is translated as CASSPGRVNEQFF.

V is TRBV27 and J is TRBJ2-7; D is unresolved. Trimming cost V 2 bases and J 3 bases, with 20 bases left between them. The CDR3 spans 17 residues. The germline CDR1 and CDR2 sequences are MNHEY and SMNVEV (reference sequence). This CDR3 reads CASSLLGGANTYYEQYF. CDR3 nucleotides: TGTGCCAGCAGTTTACTCGGCGGAGCAAACACCTACTACGAGCAGTACTTC.

The V and J genes are TRBV28 and TRBJ2-7; D not certain. V was clipped by 5 bases and J by 0 bases, with 11 bases between them. The CDR3 covers 14 residues. Looked up from germline, CDR1 is MDHEN and CDR2 is SYDVKM. CDR3: CASSLTLSSYEQYF. The DNA for the CDR3 is TGTGCCAGCAGTCTGACACTTAGCTCCTACGAGCAGTACTTC. Supplemented by reference TRBV28 and TRBJ2-7, the full variable domain reads DVKVTQSSRYLVKRTGEKVFLECVQDMDHENMFWYRQDPGLGLRLIYFSYDVKMKEKGDIPEGYSVSREKKERFSLILESASTNQTSMYLCASSLTLSSYEQYFGPGTRLTVT.

In nucleotides, the CDR3 is TGCGCCAGCAGCTTAGGTCCCGCGAACACCGGGGAGCTGTTTTTT. Translation: CASSLGPANTGELFF. The chain employs TRBV5-1 and TRBJ2-2; D unclear. V was cut by 2 bases and J by 0 bases, with 8 bases left in between. The V gene's germline CDR1 is SGHRS and CDR2 YFSETQ. The CDR3 totals 15 residues. Filled out from reference TRBV5-1 and TRBJ2-2, the complete variable domain reads KAGVTQTPRYLIKTRGQQVTLSCSPISGHRSVSWYQQTPGQGLQFLFEYFSETQRNKGNFPGRFSGRQFSNSRSEMNVSTLELGDSALYLCASSLGPANTGELFFGEGSRLTVL.

This chain joins TRBV4-1 and TRBJ2-7; D is unclear. CDR3 length: 15 amino acids. V lost 0 bases to trimming and J lost 6 bases, with 15 bases between them. Germline CDR1 reads MGHRA; CDR2 reads YSYEKL. CDR3 amino acids: CASSQEGSSWGEQYF. As DNA, the CDR3 is TGCGCCAGCAGCCAAGAGGGGTCTAGTTGGGGCGAGCAGTACTTC.

The chain uses TRBV19 and TRBJ1-1; D is possibly TRBD1 (5 bases). This CDR3 contains 14 residues. V dropped 4 bases and J dropped 1 base, with 10 bases sitting between them. The germline V gene encodes CDR1 LNHDA and CDR2 SQIVND (reference sequence). The DNA for the CDR3 is TGTGCCAGTAGTACAGGGACGGGGAACACTGAAGCTTTCTTT. Its translation: CASSTGTGNTEAFF.

This rearrangement joins TRBV4-1 to TRBJ1-1, with D unresolved. The CDR3 extends over 15 amino acids. The V end was cut by 4 bases, the J end by 1 base, with 13 bases between. Per germline, CDR1 MGHRA and CDR2 YSYEKL. The CDR3: CASSPFGGENTEAFF. In nucleotides, the CDR3 is TGCGCCAGCAGCCCATTTGGTGGGGAGAACACTGAAGCTTTCTTT.

The V gene is TRBV9, the J gene TRBJ1-1; D possibly corresponds to TRBD1 (6 bases). Between the trimmed V and J ends, which lost 4 bases and 2 bases, there was a span of 15 bases. Germline V gene sequence: CDR1 SGDLS, CDR2 YYNGEE. The CDR3 length is 15 residues. The CDR3 spells CASSKEGDSNTEAFF. As DNA, the CDR3 is TGTGCCAGCAGCAAAGAGGGGGATTCTAACACTGAAGCTTTCTTT.